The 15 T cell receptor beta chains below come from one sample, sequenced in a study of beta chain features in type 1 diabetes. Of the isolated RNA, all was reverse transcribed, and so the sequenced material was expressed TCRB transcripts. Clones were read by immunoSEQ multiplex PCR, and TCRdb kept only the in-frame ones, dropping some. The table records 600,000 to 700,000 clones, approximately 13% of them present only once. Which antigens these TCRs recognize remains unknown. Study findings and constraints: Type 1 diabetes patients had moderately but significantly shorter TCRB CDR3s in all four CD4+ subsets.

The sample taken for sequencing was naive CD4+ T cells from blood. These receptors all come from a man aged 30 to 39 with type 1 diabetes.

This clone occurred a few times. The CDR3 sequence: CASRGAGSSSYEQYF. For the CDR3, the DNA is TGTGCCAGCAGGGGGGCCGGCTCGAGCTCCTACGAGCAGTACTTC. The genes are TRBV28 and TRBJ2-7; D may be TRBD1 (6 bases). The V gene's germline CDR1 is MDHEN and CDR2 SYDVKM. V lost 6 bases to trimming and J lost 0 bases, with 15 bases between them. The CDR3 is made up of 15 amino acids. Complete variable domain (other parts from reference TRBV28 and TRBJ2-7): DVKVTQSSRYLVKRTGEKVFLECVQDMDHENMFWYRQDPGLGLRLIYFSYDVKMKEKGDIPEGYSVSREKKERFSLILESASTNQTSMYLCASRGAGSSSYEQYFGPGTRLTVT.

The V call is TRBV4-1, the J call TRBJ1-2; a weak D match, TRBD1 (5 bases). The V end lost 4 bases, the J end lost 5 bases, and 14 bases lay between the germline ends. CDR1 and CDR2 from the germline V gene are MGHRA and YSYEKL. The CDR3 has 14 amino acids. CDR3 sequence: CASSPQVRGYGYTF. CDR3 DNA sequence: TGCGCCAGCAGCCCACAAGTCCGGGGGTATGGCTACACCTTC.

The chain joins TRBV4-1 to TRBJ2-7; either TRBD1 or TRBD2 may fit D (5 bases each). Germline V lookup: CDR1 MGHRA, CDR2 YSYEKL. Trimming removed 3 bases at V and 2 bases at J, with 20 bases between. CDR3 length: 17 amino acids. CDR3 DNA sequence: TGCGCCAGCAGCCATGATGGGAGTCAGGGTATCCCCTACGAGCAGTACTTC. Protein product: CASSHDGSQGIPYEQYF.

Written as DNA, the CDR3 is TGTGCCAGCAGCGCAACTAGCGGGGGCTACGAGCAGTACTTC. This encodes CASSATSGGYEQYF. The V and J genes are TRBV9 and TRBJ2-5, with 11 bases lining up with TRBD2. The J call may be mistaken, given a closer DNA end match to TRBJ2-7. The CDR3 consists of 14 residues. Germline-derived CDR1 and CDR2 are SGDLS and YYNGEE.

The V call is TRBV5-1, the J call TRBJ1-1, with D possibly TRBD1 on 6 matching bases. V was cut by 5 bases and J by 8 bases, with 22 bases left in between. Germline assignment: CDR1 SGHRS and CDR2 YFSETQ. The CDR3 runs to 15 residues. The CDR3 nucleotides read TGCGCCAGCAGGGAGAACGGACGGACAGATTTCGAAGCTTTCTTT. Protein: CASRENGRTDFEAFF.

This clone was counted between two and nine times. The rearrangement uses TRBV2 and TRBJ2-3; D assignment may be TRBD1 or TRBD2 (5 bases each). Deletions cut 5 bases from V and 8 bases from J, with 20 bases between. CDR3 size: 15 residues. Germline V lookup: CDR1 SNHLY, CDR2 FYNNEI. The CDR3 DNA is TGTGCCAGCAGTACGGGGCCGGTCAGCATTGCTACGCAGTATTTT. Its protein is CASSTGPVSIATQYF.

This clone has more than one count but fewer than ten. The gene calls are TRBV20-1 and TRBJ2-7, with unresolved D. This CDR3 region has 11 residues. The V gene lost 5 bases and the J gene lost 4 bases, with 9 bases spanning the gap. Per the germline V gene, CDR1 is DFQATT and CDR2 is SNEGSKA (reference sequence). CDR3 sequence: CSARVEYEQYF. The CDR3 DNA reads TGCAGTGCTCGGGTGGAATACGAGCAGTACTTC.

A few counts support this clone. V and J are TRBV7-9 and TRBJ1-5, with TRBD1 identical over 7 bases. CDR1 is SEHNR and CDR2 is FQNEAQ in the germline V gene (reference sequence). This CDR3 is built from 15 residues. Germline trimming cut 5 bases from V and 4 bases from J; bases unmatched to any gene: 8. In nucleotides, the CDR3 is TGTGCCAGCAGCCGCGACAGGGTGGGAAATCAGCCCCAGCATTTT. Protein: CASSRDRVGNQPQHF. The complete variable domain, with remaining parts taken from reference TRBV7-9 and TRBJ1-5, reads DTGVSQNPRHKITKRGQNVTFRCDPISEHNRLYWYRQTLGQGPEFLTYFQNEAQLEKSRLLSDRFSAERPKGSFSTLEIQRTEQGDSAMYLCASSRDRVGNQPQHFGDGTRLSIL.

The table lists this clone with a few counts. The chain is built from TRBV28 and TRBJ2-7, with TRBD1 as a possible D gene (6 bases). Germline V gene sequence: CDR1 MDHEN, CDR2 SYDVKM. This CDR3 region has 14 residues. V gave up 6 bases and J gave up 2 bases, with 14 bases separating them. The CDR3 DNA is TGTGCCAGCAGGAGAGGGGGTAGTGCCTACGAGCAGTACTTC. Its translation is CASRRGGSAYEQYF.

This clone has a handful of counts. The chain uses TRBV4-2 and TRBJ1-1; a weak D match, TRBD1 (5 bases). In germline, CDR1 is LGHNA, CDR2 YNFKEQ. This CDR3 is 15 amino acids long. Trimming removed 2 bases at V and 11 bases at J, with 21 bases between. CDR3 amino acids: CASSQPRQGEGDAFF. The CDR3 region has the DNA TGTGCCAGCAGCCAACCCCGTCAGGGAGAAGGGGACGCTTTCTTT.

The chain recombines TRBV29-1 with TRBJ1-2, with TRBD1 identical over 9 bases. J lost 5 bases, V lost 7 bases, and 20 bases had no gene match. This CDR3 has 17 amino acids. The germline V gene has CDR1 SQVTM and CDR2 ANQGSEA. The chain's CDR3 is CSAADPGQGIKGYGYTF. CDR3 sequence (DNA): TGCAGCGCAGCAGACCCGGGACAGGGTATTAAAGGATATGGCTACACCTTC.

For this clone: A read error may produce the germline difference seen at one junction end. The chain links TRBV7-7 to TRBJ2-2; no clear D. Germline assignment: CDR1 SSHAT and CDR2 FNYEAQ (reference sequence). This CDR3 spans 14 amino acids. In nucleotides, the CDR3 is TGTGCTAGCAGCCTTGATACGAACACCGGGGAGCTGTTTTTT. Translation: CASSLDTNTGELFF. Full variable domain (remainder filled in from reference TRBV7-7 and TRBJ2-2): GAGVSQSPRYKVTKRGQDVTLRCDPISSHATLYWYQQALGQGPEFLTYFNYEAQPDKSGLPSDRFSAERPEGSISTLTIQRTEQRDSAMYRCASSLDTNTGELFFGEGSRLTVL.

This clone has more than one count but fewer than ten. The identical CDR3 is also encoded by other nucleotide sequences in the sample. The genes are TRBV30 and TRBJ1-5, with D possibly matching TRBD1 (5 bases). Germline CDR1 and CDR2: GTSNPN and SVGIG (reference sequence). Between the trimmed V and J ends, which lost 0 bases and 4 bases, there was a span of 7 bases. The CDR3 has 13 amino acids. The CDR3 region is CAWSVAGNQPQHF. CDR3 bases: TGTGCCTGGAGTGTAGCAGGGAATCAGCCCCAGCATTTT.

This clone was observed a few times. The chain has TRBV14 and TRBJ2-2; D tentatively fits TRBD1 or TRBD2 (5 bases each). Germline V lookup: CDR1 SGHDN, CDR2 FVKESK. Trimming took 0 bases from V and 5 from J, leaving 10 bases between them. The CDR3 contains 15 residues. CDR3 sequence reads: CASSQDGTVTGELFF. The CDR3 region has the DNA TGTGCCAGCAGCCAAGATGGGACCGTTACCGGGGAGCTGTTTTTT.

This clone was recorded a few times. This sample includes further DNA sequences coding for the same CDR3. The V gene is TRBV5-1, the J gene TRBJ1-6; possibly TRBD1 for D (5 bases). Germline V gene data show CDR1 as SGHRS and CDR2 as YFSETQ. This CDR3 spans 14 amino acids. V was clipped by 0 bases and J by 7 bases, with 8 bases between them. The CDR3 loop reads CASSLGQRNSPLHF. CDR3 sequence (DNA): TGCGCCAGCAGCTTGGGACAGAGGAATTCACCCCTCCACTTT.